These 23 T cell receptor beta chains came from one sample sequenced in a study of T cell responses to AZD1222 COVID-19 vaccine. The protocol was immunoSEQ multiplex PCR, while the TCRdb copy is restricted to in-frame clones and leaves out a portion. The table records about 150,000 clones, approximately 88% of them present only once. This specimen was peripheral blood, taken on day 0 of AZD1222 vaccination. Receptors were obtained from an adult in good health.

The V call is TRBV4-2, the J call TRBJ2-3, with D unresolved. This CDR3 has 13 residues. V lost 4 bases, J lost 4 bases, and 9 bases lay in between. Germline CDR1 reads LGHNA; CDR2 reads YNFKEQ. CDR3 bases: TGTGCCAGCAGCCTAACACTGGCAGATACGCAGTATTTT. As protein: CASSLTLADTQYF.

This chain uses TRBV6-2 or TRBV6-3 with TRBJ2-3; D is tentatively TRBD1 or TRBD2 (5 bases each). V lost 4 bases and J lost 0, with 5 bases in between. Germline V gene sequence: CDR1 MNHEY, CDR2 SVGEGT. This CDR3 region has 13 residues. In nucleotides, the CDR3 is TGTGCCAGCAGTTGGGACAGCACAGATACGCAGTATTTT. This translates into CASSWDSTDTQYF.

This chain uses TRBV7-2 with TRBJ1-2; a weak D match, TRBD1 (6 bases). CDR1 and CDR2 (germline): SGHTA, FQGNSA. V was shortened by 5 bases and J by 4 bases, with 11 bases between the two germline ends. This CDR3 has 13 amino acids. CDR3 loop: CASSRAGAYGYTF. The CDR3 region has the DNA TGTGCCAGCAGCCGGGCAGGGGCCTATGGCTACACCTTC.

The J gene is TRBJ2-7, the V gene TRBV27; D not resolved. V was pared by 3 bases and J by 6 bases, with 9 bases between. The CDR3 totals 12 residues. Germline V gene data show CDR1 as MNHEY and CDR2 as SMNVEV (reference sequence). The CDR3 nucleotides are TGTGCCAGCAGTTTTACCTGGGGCGAGCAGTACTTC. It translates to CASSFTWGEQYF.

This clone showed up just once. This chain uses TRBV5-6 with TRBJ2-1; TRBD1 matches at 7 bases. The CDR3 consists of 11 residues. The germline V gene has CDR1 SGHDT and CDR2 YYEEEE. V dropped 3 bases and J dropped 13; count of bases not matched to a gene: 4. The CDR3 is CASSYGTEQFF. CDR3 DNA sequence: TGTGCCAGCAGCTATGGGACAGAACAGTTCTTC.

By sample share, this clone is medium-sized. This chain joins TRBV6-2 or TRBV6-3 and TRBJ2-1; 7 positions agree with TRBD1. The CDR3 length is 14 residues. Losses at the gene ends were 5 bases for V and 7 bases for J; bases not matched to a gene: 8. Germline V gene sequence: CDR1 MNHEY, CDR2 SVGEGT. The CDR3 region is CASSRQGRRNEQFF. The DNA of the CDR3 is TGTGCCAGCAGTCGACAGGGACGGAGGAATGAGCAGTTCTTC.

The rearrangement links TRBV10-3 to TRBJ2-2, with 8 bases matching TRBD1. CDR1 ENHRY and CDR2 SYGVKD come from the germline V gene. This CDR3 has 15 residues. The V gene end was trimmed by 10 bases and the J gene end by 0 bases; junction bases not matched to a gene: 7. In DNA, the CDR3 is TGTGCCACTTCAGGGGGCCTATCGAACACCGGGGAGCTGTTTTTT. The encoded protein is CATSGGLSNTGELFF.

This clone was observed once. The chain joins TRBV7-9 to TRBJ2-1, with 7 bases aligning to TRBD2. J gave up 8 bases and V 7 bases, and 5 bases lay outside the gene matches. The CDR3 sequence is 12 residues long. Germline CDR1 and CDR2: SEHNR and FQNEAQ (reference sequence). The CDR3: CASNHAGDEQFF. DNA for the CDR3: TGTGCCAGCAACCATGCGGGGGATGAGCAGTTCTTC.

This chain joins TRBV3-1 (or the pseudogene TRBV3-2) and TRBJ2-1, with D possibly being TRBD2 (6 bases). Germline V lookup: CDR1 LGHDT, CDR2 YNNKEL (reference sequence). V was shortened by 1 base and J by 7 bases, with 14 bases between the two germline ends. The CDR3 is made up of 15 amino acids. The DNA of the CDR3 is TGTGCCAGCAGCCAAGGGGCGGGATGGGTAAATGAGCAGTTCTTC. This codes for CASSQGAGWVNEQFF.

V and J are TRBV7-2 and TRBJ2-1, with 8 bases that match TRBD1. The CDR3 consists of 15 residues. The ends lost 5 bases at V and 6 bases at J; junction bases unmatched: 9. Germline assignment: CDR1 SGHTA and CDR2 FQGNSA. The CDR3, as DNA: TGTGCCAGCAGCGGGAGACAGGGGTGGTGCAATGAGCAGTTCTTC. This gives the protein CASSGRQGWCNEQFF.

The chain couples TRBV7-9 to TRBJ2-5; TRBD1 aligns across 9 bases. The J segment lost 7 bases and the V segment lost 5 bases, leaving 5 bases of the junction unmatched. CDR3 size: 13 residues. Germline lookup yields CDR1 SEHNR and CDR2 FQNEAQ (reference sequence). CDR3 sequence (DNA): TGTGCCAGCAGCCACGGGACAGGGAGGACCCAGTACTTC. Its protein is CASSHGTGRTQYF. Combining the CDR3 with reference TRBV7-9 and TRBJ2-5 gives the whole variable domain DTGVSQNPRHKITKRGQNVTFRCDPISEHNRLYWYRQTLGQGPEFLTYFQNEAQLEKSRLLSDRFSAERPKGSFSTLEIQRTEQGDSAMYLCASSHGTGRTQYFGPGTRLLVL.

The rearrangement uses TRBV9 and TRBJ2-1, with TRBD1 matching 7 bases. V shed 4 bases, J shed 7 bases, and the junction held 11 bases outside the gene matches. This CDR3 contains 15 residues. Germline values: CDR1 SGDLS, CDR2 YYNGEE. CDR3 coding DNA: TGTGCCAGCAGCCTAGCAGGGACAGAGTGGAATGAGCAGTTCTTC. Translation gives CASSLAGTEWNEQFF.

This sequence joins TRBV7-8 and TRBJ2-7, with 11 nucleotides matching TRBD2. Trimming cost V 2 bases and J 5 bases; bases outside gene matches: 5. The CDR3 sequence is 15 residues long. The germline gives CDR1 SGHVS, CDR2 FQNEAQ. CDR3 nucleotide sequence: TGTGCCAGCAGCTTACTAGCGGGAGGTTTCAACGAGCAGTACTTC. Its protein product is CASSLLAGGFNEQYF.

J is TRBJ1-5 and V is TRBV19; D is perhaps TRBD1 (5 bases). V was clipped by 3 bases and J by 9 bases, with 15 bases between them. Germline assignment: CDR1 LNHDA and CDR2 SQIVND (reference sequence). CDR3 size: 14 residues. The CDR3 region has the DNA TGTGCCAGTAGTATGGCCCGGGGCCCGAGGCCCCAGCATTTT. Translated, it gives CASSMARGPRPQHF.

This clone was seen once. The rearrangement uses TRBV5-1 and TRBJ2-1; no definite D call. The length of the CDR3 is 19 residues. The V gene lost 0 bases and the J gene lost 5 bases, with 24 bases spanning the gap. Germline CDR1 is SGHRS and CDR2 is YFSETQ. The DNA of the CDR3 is TGCGCCAGCAGCTTGGTACCCTTCGGGTCTCCTCGACGGGACAATGAGCAGTTCTTC. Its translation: CASSLVPFGSPRRDNEQFF.

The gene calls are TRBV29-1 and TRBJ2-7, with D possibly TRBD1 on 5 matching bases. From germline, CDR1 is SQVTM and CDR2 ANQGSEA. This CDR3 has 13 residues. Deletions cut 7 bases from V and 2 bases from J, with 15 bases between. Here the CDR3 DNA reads TGCAGCGCAAAAAATGGGGCGGCCTACGAGCAGTACTTC. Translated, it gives CSAKNGAAYEQYF.

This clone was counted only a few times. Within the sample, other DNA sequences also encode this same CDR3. CDR3 sequence (DNA): TGTGCCAGCACCCGGGACTCCGGAAACACCATATATTTT. Translating it yields CASTRDSGNTIYF. The genes are TRBV2 and TRBJ1-3; TRBD1 is a possible D gene (5 bases). Germline V gives CDR1 SNHLY, CDR2 FYNNEI. The CDR3 totals 13 residues. Trimming stripped 7 bases from V and 4 bases from J, with 11 bases between.

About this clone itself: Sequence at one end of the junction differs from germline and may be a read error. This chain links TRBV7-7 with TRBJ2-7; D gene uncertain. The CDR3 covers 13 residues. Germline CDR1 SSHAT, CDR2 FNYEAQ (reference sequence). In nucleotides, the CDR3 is TGTGCTAGCAGCCAGTCCGGCAGCTACGAGCAGTACTTC. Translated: CASSQSGSYEQYF. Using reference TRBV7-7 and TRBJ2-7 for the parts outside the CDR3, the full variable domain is GAGVSQSPRYKVTKRGQDVTLRCDPISSHATLYWYQQALGQGPEFLTYFNYEAQPDKSGLPSDRFSAERPEGSISTLTIQRTEQRDSAMYRCASSQSGSYEQYFGPGTRLTVT.

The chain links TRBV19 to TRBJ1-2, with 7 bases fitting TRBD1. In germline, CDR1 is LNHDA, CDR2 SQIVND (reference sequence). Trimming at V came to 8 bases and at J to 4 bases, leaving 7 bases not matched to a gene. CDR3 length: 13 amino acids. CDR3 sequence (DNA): TGTGCCAGTGTGACGAACAGGGGCTATGGCTACACCTTC. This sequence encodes CASVTNRGYGYTF.

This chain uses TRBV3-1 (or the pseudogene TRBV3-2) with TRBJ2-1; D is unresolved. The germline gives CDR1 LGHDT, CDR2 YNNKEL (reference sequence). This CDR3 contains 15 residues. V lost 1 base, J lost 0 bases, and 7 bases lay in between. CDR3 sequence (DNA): TGTGCCAGCAGCCAAGGGGGTAGCTCCTACAATGAGCAGTTCTTC. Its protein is CASSQGGSSYNEQFF.

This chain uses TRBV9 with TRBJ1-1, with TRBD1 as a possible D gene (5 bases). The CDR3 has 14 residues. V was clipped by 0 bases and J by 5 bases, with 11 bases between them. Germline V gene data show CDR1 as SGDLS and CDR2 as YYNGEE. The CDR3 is CASSVDGTGTEAFF. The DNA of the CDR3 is TGTGCCAGCAGCGTAGATGGGACGGGGACTGAAGCTTTCTTT.

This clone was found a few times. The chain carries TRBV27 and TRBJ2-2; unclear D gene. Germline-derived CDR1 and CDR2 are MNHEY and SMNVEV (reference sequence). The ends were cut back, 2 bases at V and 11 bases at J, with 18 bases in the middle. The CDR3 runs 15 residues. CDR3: CASSLGQMTSSELFF. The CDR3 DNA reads TGTGCCAGCAGTTTAGGTCAGATGACCTCAAGTGAGCTGTTTTTT.

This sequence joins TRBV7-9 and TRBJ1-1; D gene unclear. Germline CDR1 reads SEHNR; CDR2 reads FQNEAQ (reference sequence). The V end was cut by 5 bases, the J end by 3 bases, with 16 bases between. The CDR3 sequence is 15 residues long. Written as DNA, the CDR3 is TGTGCCAGCAGCACGCTTCTCAAACGGCACACTGAAGCTTTCTTT. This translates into CASSTLLKRHTEAFF.